This TCR beta chain was identified in a study of blood T cell repertoires in COVID-19. As for the study in general: Researchers got acute and convalescent COVID-19 samples from the United States, Italy and Spain. Nucleic acid was either cDNA or gDNA, and it came from T cells, B-cell-depleted T cells, or PBMCs.

Original processing notes: For nucleated cells, counts were estimated from reference gene primer amplification. Profiled with immunoSEQ multiplex PCR; TCRdb holds only in-frame clones, not every one. The DNA gave D and trimming, while V, J and clone size come from that table. The sample consists of roughly 68,000 clones, around four fifths of them appearing once. The origin of this receptor is a woman aged 50 to 65 with acute or convalescent COVID-19. Sequencing was carried out using peripheral blood.

The CDR3 DNA reads as TGTGCCAGCAGCCAAGATCTCGGGGCGGGGTCAGATACGCAGTATTTT. It specifies CASSQDLGAGSDTQYF. This rearrangement joins TRBV14 to TRBJ2-3; TRBD2 is a possible D gene (6 bases). The germline gives CDR1 SGHDN, CDR2 FVKESK. CDR3 length equals 16 residues. Between the trimmed V and J ends, which lost 0 bases and 4 bases, there was a span of 14 bases.